This T cell receptor (beta chain) was obtained from a study of T cells in Graves' hyperthyroidism and ophthalmopathy. Overall study results and limits: Ophthalmopathy was model-predicted a median about 6.7 months pre-onset. The authors' 13 V-J model separated ophthalmopathy from stable hyperthyroidism.

RNA transcripts yielded amplified TCR beta CDR3 regions. In the first-round RT-PCR of the TCR CDR3, the HTBI primer set was used. In TCRdb, the multiplex PCR reads were re-called with MiXCR into one record per CDR3 protein. The sample includes 500,000 to 550,000 distinct CDR3 sequences, 20% seen only once; the top ten take roughly 44%. Concerning this clonotype: What it recognizes is unknown.

The source of this sequence is a middle-aged man with Graves' ophthalmopathy. The specimen sequenced was blood.

The CDR3 region is CASKQTGGNTGELFF. CDR3 DNA sequence: TGTGCCAGCAAACAAACAGGGGGAAACACCGGGGAGCTGTTTTTT. The gene calls are TRBV2 and TRBJ2-2; 8 bases are shared with TRBD1. The germline CDR1 and CDR2 sequences are SNHLY and FYNNEI. CDR3 size: 15 residues. Unmatched junction bases numbered 6, after V lost 7 bases and J lost 2 bases. The whole variable domain, remainder taken from reference TRBV2 and TRBJ2-2, is EPEVTQTPSHQVTQMGQEVILRCVPISNHLYFYWYRQILGQKVEFLVSFYNNEISEKSEIFDDQFSVERPDGSNFTLKIRSTKLEDSAMYFCASKQTGGNTGELFFGEGSRLTVL.